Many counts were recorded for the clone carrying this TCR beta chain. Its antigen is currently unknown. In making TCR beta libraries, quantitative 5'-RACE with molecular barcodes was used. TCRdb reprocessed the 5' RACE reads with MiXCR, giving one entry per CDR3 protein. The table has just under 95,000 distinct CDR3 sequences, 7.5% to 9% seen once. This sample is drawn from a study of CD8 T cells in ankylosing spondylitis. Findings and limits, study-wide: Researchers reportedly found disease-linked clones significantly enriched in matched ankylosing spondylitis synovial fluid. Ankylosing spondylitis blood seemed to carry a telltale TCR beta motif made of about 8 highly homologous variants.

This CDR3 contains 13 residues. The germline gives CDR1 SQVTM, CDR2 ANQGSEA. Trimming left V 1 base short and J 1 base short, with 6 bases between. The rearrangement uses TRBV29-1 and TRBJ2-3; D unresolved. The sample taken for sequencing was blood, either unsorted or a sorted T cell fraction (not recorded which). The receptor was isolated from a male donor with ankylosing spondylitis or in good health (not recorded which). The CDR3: CSVEAVGTDTQYF. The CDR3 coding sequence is TGCAGCGTTGAAGCGGTGGGCACAGATACGCAGTATTTT.